These 4 T cell receptor beta chains were sequenced from one sample in a study of shared clonotypes between healthy human individuals. Data came from immunoSEQ multiplex PCR; TCRdb stores just in-frame clones and leaves some out. Of about 1.1 million clones detected, approximately 80% appear once; the ten largest clones hold 0.61%. Material for sequencing was memory CD4+ T cells from PBMCs. Stated subset: CD45RA-negative fraction. All receptors derive from a man aged 18 to 29 in good health. Some clones in this sample may be carry-over from other donors' samples.

The rearrangement joins TRBV28 to TRBJ1-4; a weak D match, TRBD1 (5 bases). This CDR3 spans 14 amino acids. V was clipped by 3 bases and J by 8 bases, with 13 bases between them. The germline gives CDR1 MDHEN, CDR2 SYDVKM. The CDR3 sequence: CASSFTGFKEKLFF. As DNA, the CDR3 is TGTGCCAGCAGTTTTACAGGTTTTAAGGAAAAACTGTTTTTT.

The chain is built from TRBV5-1 and TRBJ2-4, with 7 bases that match TRBD2. This CDR3 contains 15 residues. V trimming: 4 bases; J trimming: 1 base; junction bases outside the gene matches: 5. Germline V gives CDR1 SGHRS, CDR2 YFSETQ. The CDR3 nucleotides read TGCGCCAGCAGCCCTTTGGGGGGGGCCAAAAACATTCAGTACTTC. This encodes CASSPLGGAKNIQYF. Together with reference TRBV5-1 and TRBJ2-4, the CDR3 gives the full variable domain: KAGVTQTPRYLIKTRGQQVTLSCSPISGHRSVSWYQQTPGQGLQFLFEYFSETQRNKGNFPGRFSGRQFSNSRSEMNVSTLELGDSALYLCASSPLGGAKNIQYFGAGTRLSVL.

About this clone itself: Other DNA sequences in this specimen translate into the identical CDR3. The chain combines TRBV12-5 with TRBJ2-3; D gene uncertain. The length of the CDR3 is 13 residues. Germline CDR1 and CDR2: LGHNT and FRNRAP. Trimming stripped 0 bases from V and 5 bases from J, with 6 bases between. The CDR3 nucleotides read TGTGCTAGTGGTTTGGTAGGTGGAGATACGCAGTATTTT. Protein sequence: CASGLVGGDTQYF.

The genes are TRBV9 and TRBJ2-7, with D possibly being TRBD1 (6 bases). The CDR3 has 12 amino acids. CDR1 SGDLS and CDR2 YYNGEE come from the germline V gene. The chain's CDR3 is CASGTSRGEQYF. In nucleotides, the CDR3 is TGTGCGTCCGGGACCTCTAGGGGGGAGCAGTACTTC.